This TCR beta chain was captured in a study of T cells in Graves' hyperthyroidism and ophthalmopathy. Study context: The authors collected peripheral blood at initial diagnosis, before any treatment.

This clonotype was found once. What it binds is unknown. The CDR3 length is 15 residues. V shed 4 bases, J shed 4 bases, and the junction held 9 bases outside the gene matches. Germline CDR1 and CDR2: MNHNS and SASEGT. It was uncontrolled infection, other autoimmune disease, pregnancy or lactation that excluded patients. Researchers amplified the TCR beta CDR3 regions from RNA transcripts. The HTBI primer set drove a first-round RT-PCR of the TCR CDR3. Each CDR3 protein is one row after TCRdb ran MiXCR on the multiplex PCR reads. The sample lists roughly 300,000 distinct CDR3 sequences, 15% to 20% seen once, with 45% to 55% in the top ten. Findings and caveats of the study: Ophthalmopathy was predicted by the model a median of 6.5 months ahead of onset.

This sequence joins TRBV6-1 and TRBJ1-2; 7 nucleotides agree with TRBD1. Sequencing was performed on blood. The receptor was isolated from a woman between 45 and 65 years old with Graves' hyperthyroidism. CDR3 sequence reads: CASSGGTAEGYGYTF. The DNA of the CDR3 is TGTGCCAGCAGTGGTGGGACAGCAGAAGGCTATGGCTACACCTTC.